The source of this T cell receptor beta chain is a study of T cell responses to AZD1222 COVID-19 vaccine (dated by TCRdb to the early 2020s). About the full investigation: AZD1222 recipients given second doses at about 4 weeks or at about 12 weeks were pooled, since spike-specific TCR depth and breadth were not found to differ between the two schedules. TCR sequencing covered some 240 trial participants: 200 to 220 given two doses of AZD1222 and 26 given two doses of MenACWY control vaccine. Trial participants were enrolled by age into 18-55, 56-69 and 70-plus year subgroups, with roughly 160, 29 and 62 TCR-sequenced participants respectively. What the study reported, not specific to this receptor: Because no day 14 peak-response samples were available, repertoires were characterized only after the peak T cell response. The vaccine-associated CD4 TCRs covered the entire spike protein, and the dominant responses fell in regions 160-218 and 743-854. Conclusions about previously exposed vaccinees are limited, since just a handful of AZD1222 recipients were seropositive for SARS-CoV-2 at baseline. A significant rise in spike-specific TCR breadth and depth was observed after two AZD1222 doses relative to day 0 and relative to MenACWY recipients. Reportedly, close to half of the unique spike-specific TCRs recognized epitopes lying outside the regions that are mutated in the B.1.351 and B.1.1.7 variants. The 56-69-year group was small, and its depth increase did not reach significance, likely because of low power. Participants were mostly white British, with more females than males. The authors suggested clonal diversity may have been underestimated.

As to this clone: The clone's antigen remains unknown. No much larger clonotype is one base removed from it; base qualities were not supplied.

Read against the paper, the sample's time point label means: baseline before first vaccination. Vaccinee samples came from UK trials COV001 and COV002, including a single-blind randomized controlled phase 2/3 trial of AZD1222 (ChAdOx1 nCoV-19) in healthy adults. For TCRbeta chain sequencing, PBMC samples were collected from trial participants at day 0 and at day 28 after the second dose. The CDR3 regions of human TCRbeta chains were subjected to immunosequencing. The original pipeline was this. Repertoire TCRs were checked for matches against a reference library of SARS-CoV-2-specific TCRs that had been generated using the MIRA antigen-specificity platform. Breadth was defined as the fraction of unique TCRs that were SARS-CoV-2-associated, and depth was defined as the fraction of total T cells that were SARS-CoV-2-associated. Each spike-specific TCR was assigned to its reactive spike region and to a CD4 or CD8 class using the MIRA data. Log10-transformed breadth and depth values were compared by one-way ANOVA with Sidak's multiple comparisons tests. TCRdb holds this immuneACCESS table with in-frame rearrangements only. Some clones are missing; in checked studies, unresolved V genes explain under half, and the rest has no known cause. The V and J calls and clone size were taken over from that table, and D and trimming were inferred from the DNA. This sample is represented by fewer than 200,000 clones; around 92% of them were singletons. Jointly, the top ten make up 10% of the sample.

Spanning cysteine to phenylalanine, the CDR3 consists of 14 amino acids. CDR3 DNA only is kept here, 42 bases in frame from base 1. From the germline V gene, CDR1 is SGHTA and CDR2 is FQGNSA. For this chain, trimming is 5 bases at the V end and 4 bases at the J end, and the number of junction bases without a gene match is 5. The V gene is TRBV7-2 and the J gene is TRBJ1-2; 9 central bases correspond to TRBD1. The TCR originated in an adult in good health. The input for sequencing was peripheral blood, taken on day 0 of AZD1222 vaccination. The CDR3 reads CASSPGQGPYGYTF. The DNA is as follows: TGTGCCAGCAGCCCCGGACAGGGGCCCTATGGCTACACCTTC.